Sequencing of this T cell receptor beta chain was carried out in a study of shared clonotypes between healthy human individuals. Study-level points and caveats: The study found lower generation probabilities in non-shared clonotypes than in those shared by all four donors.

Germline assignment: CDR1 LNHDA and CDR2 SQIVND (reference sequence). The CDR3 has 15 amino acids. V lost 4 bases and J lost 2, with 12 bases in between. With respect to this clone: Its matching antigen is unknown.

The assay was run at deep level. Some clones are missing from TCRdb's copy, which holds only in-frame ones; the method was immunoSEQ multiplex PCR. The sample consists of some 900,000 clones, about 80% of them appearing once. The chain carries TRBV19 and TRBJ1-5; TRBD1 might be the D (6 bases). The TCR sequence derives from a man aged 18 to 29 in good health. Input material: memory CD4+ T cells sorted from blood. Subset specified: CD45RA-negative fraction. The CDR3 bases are TGTGCCAGTAGTACTACAGGGTTCGGCAATCAGCCCCAGCATTTT. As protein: CASSTTGFGNQPQHF.